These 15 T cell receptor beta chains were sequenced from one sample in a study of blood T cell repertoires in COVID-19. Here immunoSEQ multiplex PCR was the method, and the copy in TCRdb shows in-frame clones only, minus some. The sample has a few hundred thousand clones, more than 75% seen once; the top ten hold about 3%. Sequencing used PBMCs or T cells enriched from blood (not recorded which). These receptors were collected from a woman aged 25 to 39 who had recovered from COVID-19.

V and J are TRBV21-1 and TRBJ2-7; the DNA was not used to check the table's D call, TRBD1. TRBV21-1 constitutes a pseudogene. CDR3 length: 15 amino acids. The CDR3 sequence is CASSPPYRGPYEQYF. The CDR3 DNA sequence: TGTGCCAGCAGCCCGCCGTACAGGGGACCCTACGAGCAGTACTTC.

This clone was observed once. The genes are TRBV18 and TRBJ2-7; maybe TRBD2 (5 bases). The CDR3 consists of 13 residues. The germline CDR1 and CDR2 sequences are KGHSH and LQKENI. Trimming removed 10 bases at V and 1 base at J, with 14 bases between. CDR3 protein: CATSAGESYEQYF. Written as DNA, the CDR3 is TGTGCCACCTCCGCCGGGGAATCCTACGAGCAGTACTTC.

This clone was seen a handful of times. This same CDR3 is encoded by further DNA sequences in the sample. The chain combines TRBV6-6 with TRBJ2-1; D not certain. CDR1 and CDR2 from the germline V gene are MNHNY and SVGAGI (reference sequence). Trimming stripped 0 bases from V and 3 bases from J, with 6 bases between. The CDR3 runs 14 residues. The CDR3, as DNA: TGTGCCAGCAGTTACTCCCGGGTCTACAATGAGCAGTTCTTC. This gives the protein CASSYSRVYNEQFF.

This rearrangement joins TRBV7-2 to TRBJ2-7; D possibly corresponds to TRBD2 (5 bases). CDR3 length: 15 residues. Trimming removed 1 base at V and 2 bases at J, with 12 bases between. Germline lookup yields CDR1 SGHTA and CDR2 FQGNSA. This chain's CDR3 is CASSLGTLQTYEQYF. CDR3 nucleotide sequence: TGTGCCAGCAGCTTAGGGACTCTCCAAACCTACGAGCAGTACTTC. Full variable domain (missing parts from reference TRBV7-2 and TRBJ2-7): GAGVSQSPSNKVTEKGKDVELRCDPISGHTALYWYRQSLGQGLEFLIYFQGNSAPDKSGLPSDRFSAERTGGSVSTLTIQRTQQEDSAVYLCASSLGTLQTYEQYFGPGTRLTVT.

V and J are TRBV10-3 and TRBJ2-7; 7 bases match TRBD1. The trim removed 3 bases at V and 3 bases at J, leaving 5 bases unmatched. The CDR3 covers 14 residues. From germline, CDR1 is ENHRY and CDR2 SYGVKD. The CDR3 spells CAISDGRTGYEQYF. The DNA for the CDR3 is TGTGCCATCAGTGATGGTCGGACAGGCTACGAGCAGTACTTC.

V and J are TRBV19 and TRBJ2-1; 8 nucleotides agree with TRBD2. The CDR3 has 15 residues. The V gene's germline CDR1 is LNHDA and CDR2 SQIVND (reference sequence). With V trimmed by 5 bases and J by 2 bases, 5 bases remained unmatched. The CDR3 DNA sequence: TGTGCCAGTAGTGCGAGCGGGAGTCCCTACAATGAGCAGTTCTTC. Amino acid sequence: CASSASGSPYNEQFF.

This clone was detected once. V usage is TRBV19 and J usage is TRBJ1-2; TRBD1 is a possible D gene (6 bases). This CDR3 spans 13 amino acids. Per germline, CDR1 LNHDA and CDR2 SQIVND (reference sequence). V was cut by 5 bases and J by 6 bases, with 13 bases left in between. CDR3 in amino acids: CASSFDRRNGYTF. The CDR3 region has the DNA TGTGCCAGTAGTTTCGACAGGCGGAATGGCTACACCTTC.

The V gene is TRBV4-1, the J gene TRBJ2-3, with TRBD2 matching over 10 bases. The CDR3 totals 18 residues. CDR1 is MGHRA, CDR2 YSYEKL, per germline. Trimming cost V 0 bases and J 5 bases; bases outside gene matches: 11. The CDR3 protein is CASSQEVSGRADLDTQYF. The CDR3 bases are TGCGCCAGCAGCCAAGAAGTGAGCGGGAGGGCAGATCTAGATACGCAGTATTTT.

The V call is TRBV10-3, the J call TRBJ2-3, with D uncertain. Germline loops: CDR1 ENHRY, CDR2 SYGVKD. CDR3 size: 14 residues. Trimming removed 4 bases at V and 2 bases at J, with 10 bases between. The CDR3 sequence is CAISVERSTDTQYF. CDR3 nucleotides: TGTGCCATCAGTGTCGAGAGGTCCACAGATACGCAGTATTTT.

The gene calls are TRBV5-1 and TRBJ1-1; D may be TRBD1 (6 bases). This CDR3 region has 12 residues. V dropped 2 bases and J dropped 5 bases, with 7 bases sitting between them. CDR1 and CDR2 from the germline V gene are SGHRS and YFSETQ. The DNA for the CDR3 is TGCGCCAGCAGCTTACAGGGAACTGAAGCTTTCTTT. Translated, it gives CASSLQGTEAFF.

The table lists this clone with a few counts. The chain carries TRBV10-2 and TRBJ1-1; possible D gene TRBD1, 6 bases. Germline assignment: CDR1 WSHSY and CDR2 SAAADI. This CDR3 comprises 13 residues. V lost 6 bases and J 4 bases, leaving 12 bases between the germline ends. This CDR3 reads CASREQGSTEAFF. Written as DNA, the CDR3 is TGCGCCAGCAGGGAACAGGGATCCACTGAAGCTTTCTTT.

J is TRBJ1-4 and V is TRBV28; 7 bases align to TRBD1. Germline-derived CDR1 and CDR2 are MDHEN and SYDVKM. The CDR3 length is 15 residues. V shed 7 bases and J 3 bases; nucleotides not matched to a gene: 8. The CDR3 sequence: CASTAQGTPNEKLFF. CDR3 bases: TGTGCCAGCACCGCACAGGGGACTCCTAATGAAAAACTGTTTTTT.

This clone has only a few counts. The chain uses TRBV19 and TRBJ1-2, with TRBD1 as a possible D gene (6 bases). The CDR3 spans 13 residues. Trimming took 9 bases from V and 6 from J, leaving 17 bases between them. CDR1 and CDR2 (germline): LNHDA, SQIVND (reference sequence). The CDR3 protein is CASDGGASDGYTF. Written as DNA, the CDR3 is TGTGCCAGCGACGGGGGGGCGTCGGATGGCTACACCTTC.

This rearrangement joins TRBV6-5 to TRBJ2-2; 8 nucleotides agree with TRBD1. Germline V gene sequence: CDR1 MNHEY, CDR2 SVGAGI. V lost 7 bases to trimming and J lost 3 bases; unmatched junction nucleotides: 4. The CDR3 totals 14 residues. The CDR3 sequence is CASKRTGYTGELFF. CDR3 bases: TGTGCCAGCAAAAGGACAGGGTACACCGGGGAGCTGTTTTTT.

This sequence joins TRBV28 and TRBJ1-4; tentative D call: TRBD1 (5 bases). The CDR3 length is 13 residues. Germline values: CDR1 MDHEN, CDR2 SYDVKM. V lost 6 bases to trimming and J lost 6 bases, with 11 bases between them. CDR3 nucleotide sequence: TGTGCCAGCAGCCCAGGGTATGATGAAAAACTGTTTTTT. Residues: CASSPGYDEKLFF.